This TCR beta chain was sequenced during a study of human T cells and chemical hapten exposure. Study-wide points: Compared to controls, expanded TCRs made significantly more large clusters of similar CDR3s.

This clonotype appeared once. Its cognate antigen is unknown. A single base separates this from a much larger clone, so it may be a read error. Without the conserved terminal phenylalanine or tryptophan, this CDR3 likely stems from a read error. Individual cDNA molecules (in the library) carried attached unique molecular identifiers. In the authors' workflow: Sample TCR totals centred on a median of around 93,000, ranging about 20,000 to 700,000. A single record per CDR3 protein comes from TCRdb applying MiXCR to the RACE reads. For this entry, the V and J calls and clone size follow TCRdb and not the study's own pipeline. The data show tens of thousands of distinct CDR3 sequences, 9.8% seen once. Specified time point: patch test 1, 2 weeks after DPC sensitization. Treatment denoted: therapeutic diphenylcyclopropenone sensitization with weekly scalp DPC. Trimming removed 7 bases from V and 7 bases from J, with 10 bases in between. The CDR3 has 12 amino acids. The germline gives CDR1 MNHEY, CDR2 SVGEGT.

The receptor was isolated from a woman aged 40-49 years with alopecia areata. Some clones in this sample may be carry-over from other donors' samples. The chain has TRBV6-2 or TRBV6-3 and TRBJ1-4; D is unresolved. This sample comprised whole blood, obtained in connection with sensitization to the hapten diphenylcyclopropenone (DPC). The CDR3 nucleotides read TGTGCCAGCAATAGGGTCGGTGAAAAACTGTTTCTT. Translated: CASNRVGEKLFL.